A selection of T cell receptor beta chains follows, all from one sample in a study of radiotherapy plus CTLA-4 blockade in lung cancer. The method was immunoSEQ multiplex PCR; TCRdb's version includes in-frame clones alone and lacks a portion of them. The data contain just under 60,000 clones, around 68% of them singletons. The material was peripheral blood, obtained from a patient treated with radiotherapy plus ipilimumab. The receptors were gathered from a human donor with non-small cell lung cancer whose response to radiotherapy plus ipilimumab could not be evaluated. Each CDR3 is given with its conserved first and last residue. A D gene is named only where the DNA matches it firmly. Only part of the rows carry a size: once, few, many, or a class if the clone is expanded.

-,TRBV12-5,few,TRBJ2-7,TGTGCTAGTGGTTTGGTATATCGAGCGCAGAGCTCCTACGAGCAGTACTTC,CASGLVYRAQSSYEQYF
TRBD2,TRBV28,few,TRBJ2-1,TGTGCCAGCACCCTAGCGGGGAGTGATGAGCAGTTCTTC,CASTLAGSDEQFF
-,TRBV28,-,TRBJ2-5,TGTGCCAGCAGTCGACAGGTCGAGACCCAGTACTTC,CASSRQVETQYF
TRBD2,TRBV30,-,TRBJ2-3,TGTGCCTGGGAGGGACTAGCGGGATTAGATACGCAGTATTTT,CAWEGLAGLDTQYF
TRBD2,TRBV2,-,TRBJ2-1,TGTGCCACCGCCCCGGGACTAGCCAACAATGAGCAGTTCTTC,CATAPGLANNEQFF
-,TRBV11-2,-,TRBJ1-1,TGTGCCAGCAGCTTTGGATTTAGGGGAAACGCTGAAGCTTTCTTT,CASSFGFRGNAEAFF
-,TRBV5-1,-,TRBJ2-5,TGCGCCAGCAGCTTCGGGGGCCAAGAGACCCAGTACTTC,CASSFGGQETQYF
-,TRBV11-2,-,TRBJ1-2,TGTGCCAGCAGCCCACTACGGGGTCGAGCCCACTATGGCTACACCTTC,CASSPLRGRAHYGYTF
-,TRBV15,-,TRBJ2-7,TGTGCCACCAGCGAGGGGGATCCCGAACTATACGAGCAGTACTTC,CATSEGDPELYEQYF
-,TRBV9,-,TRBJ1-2,TGTGCCAGCGGGTATACAGAAAACTATGGCTACACCTTC,CASGYTENYGYTF
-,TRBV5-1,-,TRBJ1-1,TGCGCCAGCAGCTTGGGGGGGGACGGCGAGACTGAAGCTTTCTTT,CASSLGGDGETEAFF
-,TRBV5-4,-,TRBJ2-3,TGTGCCAGCAGCCTGAGGTACGGAGATACGCAGTATTTT,CASSLRYGDTQYF
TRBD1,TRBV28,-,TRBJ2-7,TGTGCCAGCAGTTCCGATGGGGGACCGGGACAGGGAGTGGAGCAGTACTTC,CASSSDGGPGQGVEQYF
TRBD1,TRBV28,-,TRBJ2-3,TGTGCCAGCAGTTTGGGGACAGGGGACACAGATACGCAGTATTTT,CASSLGTGDTDTQYF
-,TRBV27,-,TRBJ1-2,TGTGCCAGCAGTGCCCTCGGGTCCGCGGGCGACTATGGCTACACCTTC,CASSALGSAGDYGYTF
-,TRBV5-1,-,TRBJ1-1,TGCGCCAGCAGCTTGGAGGGCAGGGAGAACACTGAAGCTTTCTTT,CASSLEGRENTEAFF
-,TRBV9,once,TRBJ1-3,TGTGCCAGCAGCGTAGAAACTCCGGGTTTGGAGATTATGTCGAGAAACACCATATATTTT,CASSVETPGLEIMSRNTIYF
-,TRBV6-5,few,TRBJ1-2,TGTGCCAGCAGTGATGGCGGCACAAGGAATGGCTACACCTTC,CASSDGGTRNGYTF
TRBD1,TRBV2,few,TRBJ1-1,TGTGCCAGTGACAGGGGAATGTTCTCGGGCACTGAAGCTTTCTTT,CASDRGMFSGTEAFF
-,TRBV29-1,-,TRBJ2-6,TGCAGCGTTACTATCTCTGGGGCCAACGTCCTGACTTTC,CSVTISGANVLTF
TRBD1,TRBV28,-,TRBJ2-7,TGTGCCAGCAGTCCCCCGACAGGGCCTACCTACGAGCAGTACTTC,CASSPPTGPTYEQYF
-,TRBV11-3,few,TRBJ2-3,TGTGCCAGCAGCCGGCTAGGAGATACGCAGTATTTT,CASSRLGDTQYF
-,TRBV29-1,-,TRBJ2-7,TGCAGCGTTGCAGGGGTGGGTTACGAGCAGTACTTC,CSVAGVGYEQYF
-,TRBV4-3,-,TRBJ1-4,TGCGCCAGCAGCCAAGAGAGGAAACTGTTTTTT,CASSQERKLFF
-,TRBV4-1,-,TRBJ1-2,TGCGCCAGCAGCCTGAGGATCCGGGACTATGGCTACACCTTC,CASSLRIRDYGYTF
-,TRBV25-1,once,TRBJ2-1,TGTGCCAGCAGTTTAACAGGGTATGAGCAGTTCTTC,CASSLTGYEQFF
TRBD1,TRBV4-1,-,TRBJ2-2,TGCGCCAGCAGCCACCTCAACAGGGGGCAGAACACCGGGGAGCTGTTTTTT,CASSHLNRGQNTGELFF
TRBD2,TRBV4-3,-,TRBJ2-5,TGCGCCAGCAGCCCGGGTCTAGCGGGGCAAGAGACCCAGTACTTC,CASSPGLAGQETQYF
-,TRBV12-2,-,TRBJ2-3,TGTGCAAGTCGCTTAGTTCGGGGTCGCACAGATACGCAGTATTTT,CASRLVRGRTDTQYF
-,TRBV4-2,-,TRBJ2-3,TGTGCCAGCAGCCATATCGTCCGTGACTATCAACAAACAGATACGCAGTATTTT,CASSHIVRDYQQTDTQYF
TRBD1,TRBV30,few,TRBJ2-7,TGTGCCTGGAGTGTACTCCAGGTGGGGACAGGGGAAGGGCGGCAGTACTTC,CAWSVLQVGTGEGRQYF
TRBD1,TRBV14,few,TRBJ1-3,TGTGCCAGCCGCCGCCTAACAGGGGGCCCCGGAAACACCATATATTTT,CASRRLTGGPGNTIYF
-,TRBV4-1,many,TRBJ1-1,TGCGCCAGCAGCCACCCCTTGAACACTGAAGCTTTCTTT,CASSHPLNTEAFF
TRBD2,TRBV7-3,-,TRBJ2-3,TGTGCCAGCAGCCCCACCGGGGGGTATACGCAGTATTTT,CASSPTGGYTQYF
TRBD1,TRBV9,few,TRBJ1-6,TGTGCCAGCAGCAAAGGGACAGCCTCTGAGGGCCCCCTCCACTTT,CASSKGTASEGPLHF
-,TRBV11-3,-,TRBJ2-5,TGTGCCAGCAGCTTGCCCCCGGGGGAGACCCAGTACTTC,CASSLPPGETQYF